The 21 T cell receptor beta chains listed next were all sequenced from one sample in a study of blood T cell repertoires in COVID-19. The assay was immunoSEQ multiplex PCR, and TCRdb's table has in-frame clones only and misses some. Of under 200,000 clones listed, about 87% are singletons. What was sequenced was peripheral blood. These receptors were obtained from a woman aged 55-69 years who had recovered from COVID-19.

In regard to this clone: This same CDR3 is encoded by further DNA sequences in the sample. The CDR3 region is CASSLLYQPQHF. DNA for the CDR3: TGTGCCAGCAGTTTACTATATCAGCCCCAGCATTTT. This sequence joins TRBV28 and TRBJ1-5; D is unresolved. The CDR3 length is 12 residues. Trimming took 2 bases from V and 5 from J, leaving 4 bases between them. Per germline, CDR1 MDHEN and CDR2 SYDVKM.

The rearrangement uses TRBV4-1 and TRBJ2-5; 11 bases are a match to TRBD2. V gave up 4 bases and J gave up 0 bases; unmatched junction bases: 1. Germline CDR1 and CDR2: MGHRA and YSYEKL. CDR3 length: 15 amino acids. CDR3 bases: TGCGCCAGCAGCCGGACTAGCGGGTACCAAGAGACCCAGTACTTC. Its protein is CASSRTSGYQETQYF.

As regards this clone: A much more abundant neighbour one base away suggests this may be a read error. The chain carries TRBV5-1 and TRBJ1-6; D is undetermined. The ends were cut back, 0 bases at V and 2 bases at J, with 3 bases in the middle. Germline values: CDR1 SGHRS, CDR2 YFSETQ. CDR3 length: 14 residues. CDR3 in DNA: TGCGCCAGCAGCTTGGACACCTATAATTCACCCCTCCACTTT. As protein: CASSLDTYNSPLHF.

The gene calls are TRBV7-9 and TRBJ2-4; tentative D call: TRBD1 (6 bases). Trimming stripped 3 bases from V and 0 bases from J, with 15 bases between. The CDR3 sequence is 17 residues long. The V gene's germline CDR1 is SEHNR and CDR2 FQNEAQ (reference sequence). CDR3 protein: CASSLQNRELAKNIQYF. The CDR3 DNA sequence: TGTGCCAGCAGCTTGCAAAACAGGGAGTTAGCCAAAAACATTCAGTACTTC.

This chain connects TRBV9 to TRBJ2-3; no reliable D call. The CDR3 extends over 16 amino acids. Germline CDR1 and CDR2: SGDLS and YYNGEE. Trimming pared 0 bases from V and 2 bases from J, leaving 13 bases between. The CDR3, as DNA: TGTGCCAGCAGCGTAGATGTGAGAGTTCCCACAGATACGCAGTATTTT. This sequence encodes CASSVDVRVPTDTQYF.

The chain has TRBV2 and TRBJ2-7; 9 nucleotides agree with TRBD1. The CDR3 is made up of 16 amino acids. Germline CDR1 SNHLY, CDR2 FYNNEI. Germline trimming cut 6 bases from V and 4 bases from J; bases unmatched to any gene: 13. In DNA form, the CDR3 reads TGTGCCAGCAGGATGAGGCCGGGACAGGGTGGTTACGAGCAGTACTTC. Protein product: CASRMRPGQGGYEQYF.

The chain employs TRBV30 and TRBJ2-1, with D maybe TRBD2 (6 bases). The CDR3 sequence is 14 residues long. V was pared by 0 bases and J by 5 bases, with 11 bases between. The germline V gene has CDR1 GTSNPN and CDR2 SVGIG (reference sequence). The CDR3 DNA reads TGTGCCTGGAGTGTACAACTAGCCCACAATGAGCAGTTCTTC. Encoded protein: CAWSVQLAHNEQFF.

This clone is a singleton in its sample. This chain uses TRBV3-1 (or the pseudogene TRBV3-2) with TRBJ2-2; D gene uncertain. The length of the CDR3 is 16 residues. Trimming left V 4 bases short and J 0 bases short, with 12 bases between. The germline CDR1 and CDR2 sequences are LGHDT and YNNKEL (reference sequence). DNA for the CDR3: TGTGCCAGCAGCCCGCGTCCGACAACGAACACCGGGGAGCTGTTTTTT. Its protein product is CASSPRPTTNTGELFF.

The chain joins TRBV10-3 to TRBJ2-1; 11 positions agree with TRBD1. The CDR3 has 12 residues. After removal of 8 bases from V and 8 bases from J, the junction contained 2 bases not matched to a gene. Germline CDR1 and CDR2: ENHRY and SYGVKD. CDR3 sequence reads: CAISGQGDEQFF. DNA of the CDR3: TGTGCCATCTCGGGACAGGGGGATGAGCAGTTCTTC.

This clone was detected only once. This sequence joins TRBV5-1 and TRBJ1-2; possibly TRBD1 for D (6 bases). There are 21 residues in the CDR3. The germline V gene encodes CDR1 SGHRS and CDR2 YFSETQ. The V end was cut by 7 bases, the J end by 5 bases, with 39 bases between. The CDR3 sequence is CASGPGTPGRGGRGVKYGYTF. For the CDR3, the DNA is TGCGCCAGCGGGCCTGGAACCCCTGGTAGGGGGGGCAGGGGAGTAAAATATGGCTACACCTTC.

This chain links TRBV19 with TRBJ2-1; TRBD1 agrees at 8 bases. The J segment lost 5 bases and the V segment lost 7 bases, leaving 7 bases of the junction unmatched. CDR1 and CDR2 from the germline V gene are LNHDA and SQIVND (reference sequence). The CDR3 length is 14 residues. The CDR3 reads CASISGGADNEQFF. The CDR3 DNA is TGTGCCAGTATTTCAGGGGGCGCCGACAATGAGCAGTTCTTC.

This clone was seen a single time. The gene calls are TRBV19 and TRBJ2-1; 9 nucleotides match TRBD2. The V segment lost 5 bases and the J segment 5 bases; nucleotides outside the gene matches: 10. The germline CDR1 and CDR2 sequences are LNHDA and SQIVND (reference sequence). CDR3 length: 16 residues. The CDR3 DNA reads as TGTGCCAGTAGTCGCACTCCCACTAGCGGGCACAATGAGCAGTTCTTC. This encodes CASSRTPTSGHNEQFF.

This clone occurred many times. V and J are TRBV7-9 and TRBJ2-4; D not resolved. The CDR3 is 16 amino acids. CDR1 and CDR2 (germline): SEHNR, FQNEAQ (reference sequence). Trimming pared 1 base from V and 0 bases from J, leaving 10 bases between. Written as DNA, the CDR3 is TGTGCCAGCAGCTTAGGGGCAGGCCTAGCCAAAAACATTCAGTACTTC. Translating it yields CASSLGAGLAKNIQYF.

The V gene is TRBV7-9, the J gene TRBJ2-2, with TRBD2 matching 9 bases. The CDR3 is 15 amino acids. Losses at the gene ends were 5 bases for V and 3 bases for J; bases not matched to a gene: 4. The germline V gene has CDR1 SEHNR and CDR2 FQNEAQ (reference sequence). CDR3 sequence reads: CASSQTSGDTGELFF. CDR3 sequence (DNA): TGTGCCAGCAGCCAGACTAGCGGTGACACCGGGGAGCTGTTTTTT.

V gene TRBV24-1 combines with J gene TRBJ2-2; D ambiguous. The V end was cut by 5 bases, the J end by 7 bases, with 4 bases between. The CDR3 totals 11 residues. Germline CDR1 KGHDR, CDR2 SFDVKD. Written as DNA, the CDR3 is TGTGCCACCAGTGCAGGCGGGGAGCTGTTTTTT. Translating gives CATSAGGELFF.

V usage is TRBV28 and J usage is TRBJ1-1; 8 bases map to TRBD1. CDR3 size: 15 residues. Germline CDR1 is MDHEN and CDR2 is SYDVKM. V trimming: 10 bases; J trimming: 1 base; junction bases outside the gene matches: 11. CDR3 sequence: CATARSQGANTEAFF. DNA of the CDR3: TGTGCCACCGCCCGTTCCCAGGGGGCGAACACTGAAGCTTTCTTT.

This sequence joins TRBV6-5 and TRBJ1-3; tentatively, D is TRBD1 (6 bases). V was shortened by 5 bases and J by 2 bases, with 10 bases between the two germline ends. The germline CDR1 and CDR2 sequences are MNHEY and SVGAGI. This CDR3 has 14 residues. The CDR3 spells CASSLTGPGNTIYF. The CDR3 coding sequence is TGTGCCAGCAGTCTTACAGGGCCTGGAAACACCATATATTTT.

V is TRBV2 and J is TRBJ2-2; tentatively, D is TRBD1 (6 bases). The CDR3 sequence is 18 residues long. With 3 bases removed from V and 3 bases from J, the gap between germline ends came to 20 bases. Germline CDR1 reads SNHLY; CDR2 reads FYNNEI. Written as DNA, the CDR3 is TGTGCCAGCAGTGACGCCGTAGGTTTAAGGGGGTACACCGGGGAGCTGTTTTTT. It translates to CASSDAVGLRGYTGELFF.

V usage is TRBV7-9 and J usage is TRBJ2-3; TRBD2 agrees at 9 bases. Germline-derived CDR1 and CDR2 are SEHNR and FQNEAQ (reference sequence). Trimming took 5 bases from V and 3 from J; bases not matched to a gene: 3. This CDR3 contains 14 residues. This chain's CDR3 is CASSASGGTDTQYF. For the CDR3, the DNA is TGTGCCAGCAGCGCAAGCGGGGGGACAGATACGCAGTATTTT.

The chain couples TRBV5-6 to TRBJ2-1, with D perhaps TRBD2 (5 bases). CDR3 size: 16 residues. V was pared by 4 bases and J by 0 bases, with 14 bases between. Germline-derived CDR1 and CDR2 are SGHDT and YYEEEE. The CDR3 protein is CASSPYRGSSYNEQFF. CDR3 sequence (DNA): TGTGCCAGCAGCCCCTACAGAGGGAGCTCCTACAATGAGCAGTTCTTC.

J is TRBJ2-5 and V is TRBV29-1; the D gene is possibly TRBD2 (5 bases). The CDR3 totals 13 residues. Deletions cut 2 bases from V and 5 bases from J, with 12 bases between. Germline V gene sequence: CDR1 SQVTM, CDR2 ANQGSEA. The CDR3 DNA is TGCAGCGTTGAATCGACGGGCGGGGAGACCCAGTACTTC. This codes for CSVESTGGETQYF.